This TCR beta chain emerged from a study of blood T cells in healthy people across ages. The study, taken as a whole, reports: Comparison with aged donors showed that long-lived donors had more naive CD4+ cells and higher diversity.

On this clonotype: Its antigen is undetermined.

Peripheral blood, about 10 milliliters per donor, was collected. Isolation of PBMCs gave at least 6 million cells per sample. This CDR3 is built from 13 residues. The V end lost 8 bases, the J end lost 2 bases, and 12 bases lay between the germline ends. Germline V gene lookup returns CDR1 MNHEY and CDR2 SMNVEV (reference sequence). A sample-barcoded 5' primer and a J-beta primer mix were used in a second PCR of roughly 7 to 11 cycles. TCRdb reprocessed the 5' RACE reads via MiXCR and lists one record per CDR3 protein. The table includes 750,000 to 950,000 distinct CDR3 sequences, under 30% detected once. The data were also submitted as part of a second study, on T cells of mothers and their children. That investigation notes: According to the study, all extracted RNA entered cDNA synthesis at 1.5 ug per 15 ul.

J is TRBJ1-2 and V is TRBV27; tentatively, D is TRBD1 (6 bases). The sample was blood. The origin of this receptor is a boy between 10 and 17 years old in good health. The DNA for the CDR3 is TGTGCCAGCCTGGGCAGGGGCAACTATGGCTACACCTTC. Translating gives CASLGRGNYGYTF.